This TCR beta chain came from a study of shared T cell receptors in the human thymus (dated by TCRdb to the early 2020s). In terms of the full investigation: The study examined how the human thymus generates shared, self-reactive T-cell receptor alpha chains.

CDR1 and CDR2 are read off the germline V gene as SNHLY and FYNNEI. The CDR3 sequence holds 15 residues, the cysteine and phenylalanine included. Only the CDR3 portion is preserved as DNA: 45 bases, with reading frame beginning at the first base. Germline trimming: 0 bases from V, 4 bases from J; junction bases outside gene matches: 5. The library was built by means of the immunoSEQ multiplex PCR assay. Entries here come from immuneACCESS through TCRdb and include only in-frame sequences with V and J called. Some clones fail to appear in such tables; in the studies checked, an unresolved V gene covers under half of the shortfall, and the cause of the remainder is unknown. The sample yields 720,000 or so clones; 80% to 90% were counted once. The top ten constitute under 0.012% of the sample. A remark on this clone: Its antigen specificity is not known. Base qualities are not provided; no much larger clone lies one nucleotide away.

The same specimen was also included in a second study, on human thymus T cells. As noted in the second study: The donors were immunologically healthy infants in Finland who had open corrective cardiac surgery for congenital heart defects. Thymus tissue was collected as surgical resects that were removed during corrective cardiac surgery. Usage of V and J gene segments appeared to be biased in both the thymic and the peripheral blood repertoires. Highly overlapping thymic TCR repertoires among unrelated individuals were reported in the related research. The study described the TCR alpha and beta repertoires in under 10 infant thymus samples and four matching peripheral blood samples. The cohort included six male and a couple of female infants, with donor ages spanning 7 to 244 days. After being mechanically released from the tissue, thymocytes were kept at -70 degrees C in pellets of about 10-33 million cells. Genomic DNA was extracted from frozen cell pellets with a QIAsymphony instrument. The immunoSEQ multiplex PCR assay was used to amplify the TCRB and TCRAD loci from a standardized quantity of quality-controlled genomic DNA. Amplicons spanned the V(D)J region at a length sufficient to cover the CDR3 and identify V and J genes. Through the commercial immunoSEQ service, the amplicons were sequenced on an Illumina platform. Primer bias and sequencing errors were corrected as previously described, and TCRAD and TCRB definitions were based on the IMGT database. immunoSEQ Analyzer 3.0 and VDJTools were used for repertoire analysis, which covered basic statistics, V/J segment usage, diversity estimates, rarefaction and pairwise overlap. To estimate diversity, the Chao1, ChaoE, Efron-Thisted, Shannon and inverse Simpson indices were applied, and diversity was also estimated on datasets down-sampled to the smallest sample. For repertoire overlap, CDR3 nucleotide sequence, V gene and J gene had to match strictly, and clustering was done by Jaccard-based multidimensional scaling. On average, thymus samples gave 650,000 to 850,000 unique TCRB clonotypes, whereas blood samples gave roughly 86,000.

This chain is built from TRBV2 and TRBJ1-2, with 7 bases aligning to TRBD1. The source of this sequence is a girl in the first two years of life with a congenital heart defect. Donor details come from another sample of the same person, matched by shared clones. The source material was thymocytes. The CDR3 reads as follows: CASSEARQGGYGYTF. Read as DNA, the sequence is TGTGCCAGCAGTGAAGCGAGACAGGGAGGCTATGGCTACACCTTC.